The present T cell receptor (beta chain) was sequenced within a study of beta chain features in type 1 diabetes. Study-level results: Whether TCRB rearrangement is influenced by HLA type went unresolved here. A moderate, significant TCRB CDR3 shortening appeared in type 1 diabetes across four CD4+ subsets.

Populations isolated by sorting all had purity greater than 95%. Sequencing targeted expressed TCRB transcripts, as all isolated RNA had been reverse transcribed. The assay was immunoSEQ multiplex PCR, and TCRdb's table has in-frame clones only and misses some. The sample lists under 400,000 clones, roughly 12% occurring once. This clone was seen a handful of times. Its antigen is not identified. The CDR3 runs 15 residues. Trimming stripped 5 bases from V and 1 base from J, with 11 bases between. Germline V gene data show CDR1 as SGHAT and CDR2 as FQDESV (reference sequence). Sequencing was carried out using naive CD4+ T cells from blood. The chain couples TRBV11-1 to TRBJ2-2, with D possibly TRBD1 on 6 matching bases. The receptor comes from a man in his late teens or twenties in good health. CDR3 amino acids: CASSSRGRNTGELFF. The CDR3 DNA follows: TGTGCCAGCAGCAGCAGGGGACGGAACACCGGGGAGCTGTTTTTT.